Presented here are 21 T cell receptor beta chains from one specimen sequenced in a study of T-cell reconstitution after alpha-beta-depleted transplantation in children. Construction of the TCRbeta library involved unique molecular identifiers. TCRdb re-called the PCR reads with MiXCR, one entry per CDR3 protein. Of about 440,000 distinct CDR3 sequences listed, 43% are singletons. The sequences come from PBMCs, collected before TCRalphabeta/CD19-depleted stem cell transplant. These receptors were taken from a girl aged 2-10 years with aplastic anemia, due to receive a stem cell transplant.

The chain links TRBV20-1 to TRBJ2-1; 12 positions match TRBD2. Germline lookup yields CDR1 DFQATT and CDR2 SNEGSKA (reference sequence). Unmatched junction bases numbered 5, after V lost 5 bases and J lost 9 bases. The CDR3 runs 13 residues. The CDR3, as DNA: TGCAGTGCTGGACTAGCGGGATGGCGTGAGCAGTTCTTC. Encoded protein: CSAGLAGWREQFF.

The chain is built from TRBV20-1 and TRBJ2-7, with D possibly TRBD2 on 5 matching bases. V gave up 6 bases and J gave up 4 bases, with 10 bases separating them. Germline V gives CDR1 DFQATT, CDR2 SNEGSKA (reference sequence). The CDR3 extends over 11 amino acids. CDR3 region: CSARAQYEQYF. Written as DNA, the CDR3 is TGCAGTGCGCGGGCCCAGTACGAGCAGTACTTC.

This clonotype was observed at least ten times. This rearrangement joins TRBV20-1 to TRBJ1-3, with D unclear. The CDR3 covers 11 residues. Trimming cost V 6 bases and J 7 bases, with 10 bases left between them. CDR1 DFQATT and CDR2 SNEGSKA come from the germline V gene (reference sequence). CDR3 DNA sequence: TGCAGTGCCCTGGTACAGAACACCATATATTTT. It codes for CSALVQNTIYF.

This chain connects TRBV7-6 to TRBJ1-2, with D hard to call. CDR1 and CDR2 (germline): SGHVS, FNYEAQ. This CDR3 contains 15 residues. The ends were cut back, 5 bases at V and 4 bases at J, with 17 bases in the middle. The CDR3 reads CASSPRIEGSYGYTF. CDR3 in DNA: TGTGCCAGCAGCCCCCGGATTGAGGGTAGCTATGGCTACACCTTC.

The chain's CDR3 is CSATRDRGYNEQFF. For the CDR3, the DNA is TGCAGTGCTACCCGGGACAGGGGTTACAATGAGCAGTTCTTC. The V gene is TRBV20-1, the J gene TRBJ2-1, with 10 bases aligning to TRBD1. Germline V lookup: CDR1 DFQATT, CDR2 SNEGSKA (reference sequence). The CDR3 runs 14 residues. Losses at the gene ends were 4 bases for V and 4 bases for J; bases not matched to a gene: 4.

The chain employs TRBV5-1 and TRBJ1-1; D possibly corresponds to TRBD1 (5 bases). There are 15 residues in the CDR3. The V end was cut by 3 bases, the J end by 5 bases, with 17 bases between. The germline V gene has CDR1 SGHRS and CDR2 YFSETQ. CDR3 sequence reads: CASSSSSGKVTEAFF. CDR3 sequence (DNA): TGCGCCAGCAGCTCTTCTTCAGGGAAGGTAACTGAAGCTTTCTTT.

Only a few counts were recorded for this clonotype. V usage is TRBV12-3 or TRBV12-4 and J usage is TRBJ2-1; TRBD2 matches 9 bases. The CDR3 has 16 amino acids. Unmatched junction bases numbered 9, after V lost 8 bases and J lost 1 base. The CDR3 nucleotides are TGTGCCAGCCACGCGGAGCGGGGGGTTTCCTACAATGAGCAGTTCTTC. It encodes CASHAERGVSYNEQFF.

In its sample, this clonotype was seen many times. The chain joins TRBV7-2 to TRBJ2-7; TRBD2 matches 9 bases. Germline trimming cut 5 bases from V and 5 bases from J; bases unmatched to any gene: 7. There are 14 residues in the CDR3. Germline CDR1 reads SGHTA; CDR2 reads FQGNSA. The CDR3 DNA reads as TGTGCCAGCAGCCCAGGACTAGCGCAAAACGAGCAGTACTTC. Translated, it gives CASSPGLAQNEQYF.

The V gene is TRBV20-1, the J gene TRBJ1-2; 7 bases match TRBD1. The ends lost 1 base at V and 4 bases at J; junction bases unmatched: 6. There are 14 residues in the CDR3. Per germline, CDR1 DFQATT and CDR2 SNEGSKA (reference sequence). The CDR3 sequence: CSARVAGGIYGYTF. The DNA for the CDR3 is TGCAGTGCTAGAGTGGCAGGGGGGATCTATGGCTACACCTTC.

This clonotype was recorded at least ten times. This chain uses TRBV20-1 with TRBJ2-4; tentatively, D is TRBD2 (6 bases). The CDR3 is 15 residues long. Germline V gene data show CDR1 as DFQATT and CDR2 as SNEGSKA (reference sequence). V lost 3 bases to trimming and J lost 5 bases, with 17 bases between them. CDR3 bases: TGCAGTGCTAGTGTATCCCGGGAGCGGGAAAACATTCAGTACTTC. Its protein product is CSASVSRERENIQYF.

The chain is built from TRBV28 and TRBJ2-7; TRBD2 aligns across 7 bases. There are 14 residues in the CDR3. Germline V gene lookup returns CDR1 MDHEN and CDR2 SYDVKM. V was clipped by 5 bases and J by 4 bases; unmatched bases: 8. CDR3 in DNA: TGTGCCAGCAGTGTTATGGGGGGGGGGTACGAGCAGTACTTC. The encoded protein is CASSVMGGGYEQYF.

The chain joins TRBV6-1 to TRBJ2-5, with 8 positions matching TRBD1. Losses at the gene ends were 4 bases for V and 3 bases for J; bases not matched to a gene: 4. The CDR3 is made up of 14 amino acids. Germline V gene lookup returns CDR1 MNHNS and CDR2 SASEGT. The CDR3 DNA follows: TGTGCCAGCAGTGTTTCGGACAGGGAAGAGACCCAGTACTTC. Translating gives CASSVSDREETQYF.

Only a few counts were recorded for this clonotype. This chain connects TRBV7-9 to TRBJ2-7; D gene uncertain. The germline V gene encodes CDR1 SEHNR and CDR2 FQNEAQ (reference sequence). There are 14 residues in the CDR3. The ends were cut back, 1 base at V and 1 base at J, with 8 bases in the middle. The CDR3 protein is CASSLGRTSYEQYF. DNA of the CDR3: TGTGCCAGCAGCTTAGGAAGAACGTCCTACGAGCAGTACTTC.

This clonotype was seen a handful of times. V gene TRBV20-1 combines with J gene TRBJ2-1; TRBD1 or TRBD2 may be the D gene (5 bases each). Trimming stripped 6 bases from V and 9 bases from J, with 18 bases between. CDR1 DFQATT and CDR2 SNEGSKA come from the germline V gene (reference sequence). This CDR3 contains 13 residues. The CDR3 sequence: CSAPTGTRGEQFF. CDR3 nucleotides: TGCAGTGCCCCCACGGGGACCCGGGGTGAGCAGTTCTTC.

The chain recombines TRBV7-3 with TRBJ2-2, with TRBD2 matching over 10 bases. V was clipped by 5 bases and J by 6 bases; unmatched bases: 9. There are 16 residues in the CDR3. CDR1 is SGHTA and CDR2 is FQGTGA in the germline V gene. DNA for the CDR3: TGTGCCAGCAGCCTCTCGGGACTAGCGAATCCCGGGGAGCTGTTTTTT. It specifies CASSLSGLANPGELFF.

This clonotype appeared once. The V and J genes are TRBV18 and TRBJ2-3, with 9 bases that match TRBD2. With 4 bases clipped from V and 0 bases from J, the junction kept 5 bases outside the gene matches. The CDR3 has 16 residues. CDR1 is KGHSH and CDR2 is LQKENI in the germline V gene. The CDR3 DNA reads as TGTGCCAGCTCACGTGGACTAGCGCGGAGCACAGATACGCAGTATTTT. Its translation is CASSRGLARSTDTQYF. Complete variable domain (other parts from reference TRBV18 and TRBJ2-3): NAGVMQNPRHLVRRRGQEARLRCSPMKGHSHVYWYRQLPEEGLKFMVYLQKENIIDESGMPKERFSAEFPKEGPSILRIQQVVRGDSAAYFCASSRGLARSTDTQYFGPGTRLTVL.

For this clonotype: This could be a read error, since a much larger clone is one nucleotide away. This chain links TRBV15 with TRBJ2-7; weak D call: TRBD1 (5 bases). The germline V gene encodes CDR1 LNHNV and CDR2 YYDKDF (reference sequence). The CDR3 runs to 15 residues. V lost 5 bases and J 1 base, leaving 15 bases between the germline ends. CDR3 protein: CATSAPQALSYEQYF. CDR3 nucleotides: TGTGCCACCAGCGCTCCACAGGCCTTGTCCTACGAGCAGTACTTC.

The chain uses TRBV9 and TRBJ2-1, with TRBD2 matching over 7 bases. This CDR3 region has 15 residues. Losses at the gene ends were 5 bases for V and 3 bases for J; bases not matched to a gene: 8. Germline CDR1 SGDLS, CDR2 YYNGEE. In DNA form, the CDR3 reads TGTGCCAGCAGTGCGGCGGGAGCCAACTACAATGAGCAGTTCTTC. This translates into CASSAAGANYNEQFF.

This clonotype was counted a few times. This chain uses TRBV10-1 with TRBJ2-2; D is undetermined. Germline V gene data show CDR1 as WNHNN and CDR2 as SYGVQD (reference sequence). Trimming cost V 3 bases and J 0 bases, with 8 bases left between them. The CDR3 covers 15 residues. CDR3 region: CASSDQRPNTGELFF. DNA of the CDR3: TGCGCCAGCAGTGACCAGCGCCCGAACACCGGGGAGCTGTTTTTT.

This sequence joins TRBV27 and TRBJ2-1; 8 nucleotides agree with TRBD2. The CDR3 runs 17 residues. Trimming cost V 3 bases and J 7 bases; bases outside gene matches: 14. The germline CDR1 and CDR2 sequences are MNHEY and SMNVEV (reference sequence). The CDR3 nucleotides are TGTGCCAGCAGTTTTATAAACCCCACGGGAGGGGGGAATGAGCAGTTCTTC. Amino acid sequence: CASSFINPTGGGNEQFF.

This clonotype has just a few counts. The chain uses TRBV6-1 and TRBJ2-2, with D possibly matching TRBD1 (6 bases). The CDR3 has 15 amino acids. The germline gives CDR1 MNHNS, CDR2 SASEGT. The V and J ends lost 0 bases and 3 bases respectively, with 8 bases between them. Here the CDR3 DNA reads TGTGCCAGCAGTGAAGCGGACAGTTACACCGGGGAGCTGTTTTTT. This sequence encodes CASSEADSYTGELFF.